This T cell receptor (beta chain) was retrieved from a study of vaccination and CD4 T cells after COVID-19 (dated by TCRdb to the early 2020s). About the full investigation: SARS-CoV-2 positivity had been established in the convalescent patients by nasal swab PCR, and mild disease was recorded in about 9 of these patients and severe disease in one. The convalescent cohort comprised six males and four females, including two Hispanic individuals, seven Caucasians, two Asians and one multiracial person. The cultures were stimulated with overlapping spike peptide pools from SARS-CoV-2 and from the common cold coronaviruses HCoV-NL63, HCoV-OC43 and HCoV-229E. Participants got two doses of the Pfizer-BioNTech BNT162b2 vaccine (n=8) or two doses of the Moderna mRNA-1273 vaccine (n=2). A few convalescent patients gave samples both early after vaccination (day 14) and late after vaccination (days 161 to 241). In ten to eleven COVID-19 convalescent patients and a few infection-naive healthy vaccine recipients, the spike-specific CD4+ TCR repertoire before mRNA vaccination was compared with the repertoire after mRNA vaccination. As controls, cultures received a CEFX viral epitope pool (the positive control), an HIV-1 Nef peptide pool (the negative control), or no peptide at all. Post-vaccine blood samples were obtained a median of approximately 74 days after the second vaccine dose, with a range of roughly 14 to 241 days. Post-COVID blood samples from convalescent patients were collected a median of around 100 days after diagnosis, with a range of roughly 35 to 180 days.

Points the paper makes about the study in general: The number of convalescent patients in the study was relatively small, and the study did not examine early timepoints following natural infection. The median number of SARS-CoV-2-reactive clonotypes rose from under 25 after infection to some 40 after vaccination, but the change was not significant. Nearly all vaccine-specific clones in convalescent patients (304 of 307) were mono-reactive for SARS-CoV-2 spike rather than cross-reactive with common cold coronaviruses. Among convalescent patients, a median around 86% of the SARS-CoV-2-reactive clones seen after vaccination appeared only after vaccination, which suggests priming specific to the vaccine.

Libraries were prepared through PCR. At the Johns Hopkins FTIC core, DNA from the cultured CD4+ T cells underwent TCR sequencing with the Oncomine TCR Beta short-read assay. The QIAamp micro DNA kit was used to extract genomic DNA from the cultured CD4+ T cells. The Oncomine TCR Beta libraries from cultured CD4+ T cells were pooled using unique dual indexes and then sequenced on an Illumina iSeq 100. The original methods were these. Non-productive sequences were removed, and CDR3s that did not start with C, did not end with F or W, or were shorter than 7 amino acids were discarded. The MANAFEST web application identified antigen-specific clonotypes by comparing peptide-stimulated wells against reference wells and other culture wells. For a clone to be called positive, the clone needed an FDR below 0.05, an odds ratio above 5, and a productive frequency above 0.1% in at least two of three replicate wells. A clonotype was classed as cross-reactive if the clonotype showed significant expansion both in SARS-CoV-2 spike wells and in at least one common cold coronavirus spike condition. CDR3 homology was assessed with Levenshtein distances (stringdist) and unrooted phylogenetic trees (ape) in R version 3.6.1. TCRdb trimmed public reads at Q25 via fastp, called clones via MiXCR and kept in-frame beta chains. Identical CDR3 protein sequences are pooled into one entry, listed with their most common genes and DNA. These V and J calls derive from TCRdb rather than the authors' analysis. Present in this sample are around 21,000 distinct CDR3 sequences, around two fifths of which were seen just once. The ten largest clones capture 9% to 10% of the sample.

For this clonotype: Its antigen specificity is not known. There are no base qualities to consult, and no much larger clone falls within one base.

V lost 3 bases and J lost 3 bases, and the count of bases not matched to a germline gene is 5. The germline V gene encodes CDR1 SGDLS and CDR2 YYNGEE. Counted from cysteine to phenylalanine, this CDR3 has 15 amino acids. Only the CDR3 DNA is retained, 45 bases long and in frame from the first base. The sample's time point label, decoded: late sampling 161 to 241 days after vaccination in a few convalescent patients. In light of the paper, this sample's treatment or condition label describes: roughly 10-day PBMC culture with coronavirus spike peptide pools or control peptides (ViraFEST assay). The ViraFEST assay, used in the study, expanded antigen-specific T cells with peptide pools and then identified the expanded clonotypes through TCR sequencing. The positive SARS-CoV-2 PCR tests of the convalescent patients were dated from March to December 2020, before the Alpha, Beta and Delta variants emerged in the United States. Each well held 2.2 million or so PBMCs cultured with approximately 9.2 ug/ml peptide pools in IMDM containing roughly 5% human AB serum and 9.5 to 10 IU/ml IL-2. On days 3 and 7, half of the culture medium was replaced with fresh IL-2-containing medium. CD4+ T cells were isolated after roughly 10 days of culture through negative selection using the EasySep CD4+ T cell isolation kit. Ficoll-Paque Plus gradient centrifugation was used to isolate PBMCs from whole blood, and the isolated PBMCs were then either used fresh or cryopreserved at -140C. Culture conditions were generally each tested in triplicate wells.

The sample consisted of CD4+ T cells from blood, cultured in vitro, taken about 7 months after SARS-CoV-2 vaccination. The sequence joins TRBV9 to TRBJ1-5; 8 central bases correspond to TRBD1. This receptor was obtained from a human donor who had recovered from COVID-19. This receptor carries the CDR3 CASSAGDRLNQPQHF. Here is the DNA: TGTGCCAGCAGCGCCGGGGACAGGCTCAATCAGCCCCAGCATTTT. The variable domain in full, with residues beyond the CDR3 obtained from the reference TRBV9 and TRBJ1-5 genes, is DSGVTQTPKHLITATGQRVTLRCSPRSGDLSVYWYQQSLDQGLQFLIQYYNGEERAKGNILERFSAQQFPDLHSELNLSSLELGDSALYFCASSAGDRLNQPQHFGDGTRLSIL.